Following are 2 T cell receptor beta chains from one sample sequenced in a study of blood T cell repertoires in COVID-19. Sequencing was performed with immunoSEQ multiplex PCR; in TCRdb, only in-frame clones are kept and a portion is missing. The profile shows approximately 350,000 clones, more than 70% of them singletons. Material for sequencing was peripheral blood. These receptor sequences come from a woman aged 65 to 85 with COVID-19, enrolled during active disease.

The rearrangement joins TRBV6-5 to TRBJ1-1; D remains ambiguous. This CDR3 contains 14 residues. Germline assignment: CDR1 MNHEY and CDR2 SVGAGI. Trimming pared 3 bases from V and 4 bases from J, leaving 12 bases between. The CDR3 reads CASSYWVGGTEAFF. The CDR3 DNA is TGTGCCAGCAGTTATTGGGTTGGCGGCACTGAAGCTTTCTTT.

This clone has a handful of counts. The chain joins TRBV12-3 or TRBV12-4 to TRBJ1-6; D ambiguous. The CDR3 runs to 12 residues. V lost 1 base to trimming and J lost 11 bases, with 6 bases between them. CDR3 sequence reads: CASSLGRAPLHF. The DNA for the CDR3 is TGTGCCAGCAGTTTAGGGCGGGCACCCCTCCACTTT.